This is a list of T cell receptor beta chains from one sample in a study of human T cells and chemical hapten exposure. TCRdb called the RACE reads again in MiXCR, with one record for every CDR3 protein. This sample has a few hundred thousand distinct CDR3 sequences; over 6% occur once, and the top ten carry around 5.8%. Sample: whole blood, taken in connection with sensitization to the hapten diphenylcyclopropenone (DPC). These receptor sequences come from a woman under 30 with alopecia areata. Some clones in this sample may be carry-over from other donors' samples. CDR3s include the opening cysteine and the closing phenylalanine or tryptophan. D genes are given only for firm matches. Clone size is stated in some rows and not others, as once, few, many or a class when expanded.

. TRBJ1-2 TRBV29-1 many CSVEGSPTNYGYTF TGCAGCGTCGAAGGGAGTCCCACTAACTATGGCTACACCTTC
TRBD1 TRBJ1-2 TRBV12-3/TRBV12-4 many CASRRQGDGYTF TGTGCCAGCAGGAGGCAGGGGGATGGCTACACCTTC
. TRBJ2-5 TRBV18 many CASSPPGGPRSETQYF TGTGCCAGCTCACCCCCCGGAGGTCCCCGTTCGGAGACCCAGTACTTC
TRBD2 TRBJ2-7 TRBV6-6 few CASRTSGGPSYEQYF TGTGCCAGCAGGACCAGCGGGGGGCCCTCCTACGAGCAGTACTTC
TRBD1 TRBJ1-5 TRBV3-1 . CASSQGWGQGIQPQHF TGTGCCAGCAGCCAAGGCTGGGGACAGGGGATCCAGCCCCAGCATTTT
TRBD1 TRBJ1-5 TRBV3-1 many CASSQGTGGVKPQHF TGTGCCAGCAGCCAGGGAACAGGGGGCGTAAAGCCCCAGCATTTT
. TRBJ2-1 TRBV19 many CAASGTPRGEQFF TGTGCGGCTTCCGGGACACCCCGCGGGGAGCAGTTCTTC
. TRBJ2-2 TRBV4-3 few CASSQRVARGELFF TGCGCCAGCAGCCAACGGGTAGCACGCGGGGAGCTGTTTTTT
. TRBJ1-2 TRBV20-1 . CSANSADGNYGYTF TGCAGTGCTAACTCTGCGGACGGGAACTATGGCTACACCTTC
. TRBJ2-7 TRBV4-3 many CASSQELVRYEQYF TGCGCCAGCAGCCAAGAACTAGTTAGGTACGAGCAGTACTTC
. TRBJ2-7 TRBV6-2/TRBV6-3 many CAIAQGGEQYF TGTGCCATCGCACAGGGCGGTGAGCAGTACTTC